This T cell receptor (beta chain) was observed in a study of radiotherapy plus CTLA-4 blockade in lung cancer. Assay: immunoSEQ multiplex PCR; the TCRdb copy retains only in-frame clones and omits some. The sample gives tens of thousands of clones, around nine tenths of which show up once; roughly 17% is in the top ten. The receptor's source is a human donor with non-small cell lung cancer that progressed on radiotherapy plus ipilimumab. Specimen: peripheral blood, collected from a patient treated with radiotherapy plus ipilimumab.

The CDR3 sequence: CASAGMGTSGSYNEQFF. CDR3 coding DNA: TGTGCCAGCGCTGGAATGGGGACTAGCGGATCTTACAATGAGCAGTTCTTC. J is TRBJ2-1 and V is TRBV18; 11 positions agree with TRBD2. CDR3 length equals 17 residues. V was clipped by 8 bases and J by 4 bases; unmatched bases: 13. Per the germline V gene, CDR1 is KGHSH and CDR2 is LQKENI.